The present TCR beta chain was sequenced within a study of radiotherapy plus CTLA-4 blockade in lung cancer. Study-wide results and caveats: With interferon-beta, early dynamics of blood T cell clones were reported to best predict response. Blood TCR clones of tumor origin expanded after radiotherapy plus ipilimumab.

Germline-derived CDR1 and CDR2 are MNHEY and SMNVEV (reference sequence). The CDR3 is 14 amino acids. The V and J ends lost 1 base and 2 bases respectively, with 8 bases between them. Clones were sequenced by immunoSEQ multiplex PCR, and TCRdb holds only the in-frame ones, with some missing. The data hold 85,000 to 95,000 clones, with around 84% observed a single time. With ipilimumab providing CTLA-4 blockade, focal radiation was administered to patients who had chemo-refractory metastatic non-small-cell lung cancer. This clone appeared once. The antigen remains unidentified. The sequence came from a human donor with non-small cell lung cancer that progressed on radiotherapy plus ipilimumab. The rearrangement joins TRBV27 to TRBJ1-1; D gene unclear. The sample consisted of peripheral blood, taken from a patient treated with radiotherapy plus ipilimumab. CDR3 nucleotide sequence: TGTGCCAGCAGTTTATTTGCTGACAACACTGAAGCTTTCTTT. Translated, it gives CASSLFADNTEAFF.